This T cell receptor (beta chain) was sequenced during a study of CD8+CD57+ T cells in acquired aplastic anemia. CDR1 and CDR2 (germline): SNHLY, FYNNEI. This CDR3 has 13 amino acids. A word on this clonotype: An end of the junction does not agree with germline; a read error may underlie this.

Profiles of TCR beta VDJ and CDR3 were generated from a genomic DNA template. MiXCR, applied by TCRdb to the reads, yields one record per CDR3 protein. The sample has under 350,000 distinct CDR3 sequences, roughly 53% seen once. Before being chosen for sequencing, patients had shown CD8+CD57+ cell expansion by flow cytometry. Sequenced sample: sorted CD4+, CD8+, or CD8+CD57+ T cells (not recorded which) from PBMCs. This clonotype was sampled from a human donor with aplastic anemia. This sequence joins TRBV2 and TRBJ2-6; 8 bases align to TRBD2. The DNA of the CDR3 is TGTGCCAGCAGTGTAATGCGGGGGGACACTGAAGCTTTC. It codes for CASSVMRGDTEAF.